This T cell receptor (beta chain) was documented in a study of shared clonotypes between healthy human individuals. In the study overall: Donors had three CD4 naive, three CD4 memory, two CD8 naive and one CD8 memory plate apiece.

The authors ran the assay at deep level. When replicate PCRs were run on sorted subsets, they used about 200 ng DNA, some 33,000 T cell genomes. TCRdb's table, derived via immunoSEQ multiplex PCR, lists solely in-frame clones and lacks some. The table includes around 1.9 million clones, around 93% detected once. CDR3 length: 13 amino acids. Germline values: CDR1 LNHDA, CDR2 SQIVND (reference sequence). V was clipped by 5 bases and J by 3 bases; unmatched bases: 2. CD45RO-negative, CCR7-selected cells formed the naive CD8 fraction, which excluded terminally differentiated effector memory CD45RA+ cells.

This chain uses TRBV19 with TRBJ2-7; the match to TRBD1 covers 9 bases. This TCR came from a man between 18 and 35 years old in good health. Some clones in this sample may be carry-over from other donors' samples. Sequenced: naive CD8+ T cells from PBMCs. The CDR3 region has the DNA TGTGCCAGTAGTGACAGGGGGGACTACGAGCAGTACTTC. This gives the protein CASSDRGDYEQYF.